This T cell receptor beta chain derives from a study of blood T cell repertoires in COVID-19. At the level of the study: The United States, Italy and Spain were the sources of the acute and convalescent COVID-19 samples.

Per the original methods: Quantification of nucleated cells was approximated via reference gene primer amplification. Sequencing was performed with immunoSEQ multiplex PCR; in TCRdb, only in-frame clones are kept and a portion is missing. V and J calls and clone size follow that table, whereas D and trimming were derived from the DNA. The sample shows approximately 90,000 clones, approximately 84% of them seen only once. This CDR3 spans 15 amino acids. V lost 8 bases and J 0 bases, leaving 14 bases between the germline ends. CDR1 and CDR2 (germline): SGHAT, FQNNGV. The Seattle patients, enrolled during active infection, were followed longitudinally.

The sample comprised peripheral blood. This sequence was found in a man in his 70s with COVID-19, enrolled during active disease. The rearrangement links TRBV11-2 to TRBJ2-1, with D maybe TRBD2 (5 bases). The CDR3 reads CASQPQTNSYNEQFF. The CDR3 coding sequence is TGTGCCAGCCAACCCCAGACTAACTCCTACAATGAGCAGTTCTTC.